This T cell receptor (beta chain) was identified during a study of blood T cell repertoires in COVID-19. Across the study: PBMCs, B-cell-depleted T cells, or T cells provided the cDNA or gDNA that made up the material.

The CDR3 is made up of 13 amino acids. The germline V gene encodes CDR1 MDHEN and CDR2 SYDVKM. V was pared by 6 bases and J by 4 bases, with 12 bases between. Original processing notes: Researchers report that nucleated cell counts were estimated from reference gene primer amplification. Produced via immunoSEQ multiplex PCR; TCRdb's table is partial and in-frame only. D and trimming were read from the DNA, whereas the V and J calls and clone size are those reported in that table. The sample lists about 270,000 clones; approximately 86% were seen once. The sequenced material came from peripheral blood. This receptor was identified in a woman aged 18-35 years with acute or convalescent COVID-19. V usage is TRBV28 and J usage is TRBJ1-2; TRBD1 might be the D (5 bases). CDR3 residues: CASSPTATYGYTF. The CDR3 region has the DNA TGTGCCAGCAGCCCGACAGCGACCTATGGCTACACCTTC.